This T cell receptor (beta chain) originates from a study of cytomegalovirus exposure and HLA in healthy donors. Study-level background: The study's early data release held about 77 million unique TCRs from HLA-typed donors. Findings and caveats of the study: Reported findings show TCR beta sequences accurately forecast HLA-A and HLA-B alleles in most subjects. In an earlier analysis, productive rearrangement rates for most beta V segments clustered near 87% or 30%. CMV serostatus was the sole immune exposure data available.

About this clone itself: The target antigen is unknown.

CDR3 length: 15 residues. CDR1 is SNHLY, CDR2 FYNNEI, per germline. The V and J ends lost 6 bases and 3 bases respectively, with 18 bases between them. Researchers ran the PCR with 60 Vbeta and 13 Jbeta primers. TCRdb's copy holds only in-frame clones and misses some; the assay was immunoSEQ multiplex PCR. In total, the table holds around 100,000 clones. The specimen sequenced was PBMCs. This chain joins TRBV2 and TRBJ2-7; tentatively, D is TRBD2 (5 bases). This clonotype was obtained from a young man in good health and CMV-seronegative. The CDR3 nucleotides are TGTGCCAGCAGGGATGACTCCGGGATTCTCTACGAGCAGTACTTC. Amino acids: CASRDDSGILYEQYF.